This T cell receptor (beta chain) was profiled in a study of T cells in Graves' hyperthyroidism and ophthalmopathy. There are 18 residues in the CDR3. With 8 bases clipped from V and 2 bases from J, the junction kept 9 bases outside the gene matches. Looked up from germline, CDR1 is ENHRY and CDR2 is SYGVKD. RNA transcripts served as the template for amplifying TCR beta CDR3 regions. HTBI primers were the set used in a first-round RT-PCR of the TCR CDR3. TCRdb processed the multiplex PCR reads anew with MiXCR; each CDR3 protein has one entry. The table lists over 300,000 distinct CDR3 sequences, about 15% of them singletons, with 9.5% to 11% in the top ten.

This chain joins TRBV10-3 and TRBJ2-1; 16 bases map to TRBD2. This receptor was taken from a woman in her sixties with Graves' hyperthyroidism. Sequenced: blood. The CDR3 DNA sequence: TGTGCCATCCGACCGGGACTAGCGGGAGGGCAAGCCTACAATGAGCAGTTCTTC. Translation gives CAIRPGLAGGQAYNEQFF.